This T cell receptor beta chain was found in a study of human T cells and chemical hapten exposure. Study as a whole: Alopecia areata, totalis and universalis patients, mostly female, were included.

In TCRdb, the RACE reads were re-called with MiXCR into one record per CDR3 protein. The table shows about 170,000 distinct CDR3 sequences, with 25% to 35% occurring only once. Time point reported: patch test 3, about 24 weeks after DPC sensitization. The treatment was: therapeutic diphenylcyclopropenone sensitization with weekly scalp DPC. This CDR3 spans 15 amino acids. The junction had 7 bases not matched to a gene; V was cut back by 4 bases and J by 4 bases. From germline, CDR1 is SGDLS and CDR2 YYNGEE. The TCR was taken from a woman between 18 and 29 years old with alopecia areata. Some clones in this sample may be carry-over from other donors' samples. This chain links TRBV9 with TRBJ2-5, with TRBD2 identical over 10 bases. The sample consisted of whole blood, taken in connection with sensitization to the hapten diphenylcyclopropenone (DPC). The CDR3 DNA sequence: TGTGCCAGCAGCTCGGAAGCGGGGGGGCGAGAGACCCAGTACTTC. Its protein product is CASSSEAGGRETQYF. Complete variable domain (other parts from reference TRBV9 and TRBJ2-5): DSGVTQTPKHLITATGQRVTLRCSPRSGDLSVYWYQQSLDQGLQFLIQYYNGEERAKGNILERFSAQQFPDLHSELNLSSLELGDSALYFCASSSEAGGRETQYFGPGTRLLVL.